This T cell receptor beta chain was sequenced in a study of blood T cell repertoires in COVID-19. Here immunoSEQ multiplex PCR was the method, and the copy in TCRdb shows in-frame clones only, minus some. The sample holds approximately 67,000 clones, around 87% seen once. This clone was counted a few times. The CDR3 has 13 amino acids. Germline CDR1 is SGHNT and CDR2 is YYREEE (reference sequence). V lost 6 bases and J lost 0, with 10 bases in between. The TCR sequence derives from a man aged 50 to 60 with active COVID-19. Sequencing was performed on peripheral blood. The V call is TRBV5-4, the J call TRBJ2-7, with D perhaps TRBD1 (5 bases). The CDR3 sequence: CASNLDSSYEQYF. DNA of the CDR3: TGTGCCAGCAATCTTGACAGCTCCTACGAGCAGTACTTC. Filled out from reference TRBV5-4 and TRBJ2-7, the complete variable domain reads ETGVTQSPTHLIKTRGQQVTLRCSSQSGHNTVSWYQQALGQGPQFIFQYYREEENGRGNFPPRFSGLQFPNYSSELNVNALELDDSALYLCASNLDSSYEQYFGPGTRLTVT.